Sequencing of this T cell receptor beta chain was carried out in a study of T cell changes during pregnancy in multiple sclerosis. The assay was immunoSEQ multiplex PCR, and TCRdb's table has in-frame clones only and misses some. This table has 40,000 to 45,000 clones, approximately 90% appearing once. This clone has a single count. The sample in question was CD4+ T cells from peripheral blood mononuclear cells, obtained in the third trimester of pregnancy. This receptor was obtained from a female donor with multiple sclerosis, enrolled in a pregnancy study.

The CDR3 spells CASILAGGPRNEQFF. The CDR3 DNA follows: TGTGCCAGTATCTTAGCGGGAGGGCCCCGCAATGAGCAGTTCTTC. The chain joins TRBV19 to TRBJ2-1; TRBD2 matches 11 bases. The CDR3 is made up of 15 amino acids. J gave up 6 bases and V 7 bases, and 8 bases lay outside the gene matches. Germline lookup yields CDR1 LNHDA and CDR2 SQIVND (reference sequence). Using reference TRBV19 and TRBJ2-1 for the parts outside the CDR3, the full variable domain is DGGITQSPKYLFRKEGQNVTLSCEQNLNHDAMYWYRQDPGQGLRLIYYSQIVNDFQKGDIAEGYSVSREKKESFPLTVTSAQKNPTAFYLCASILAGGPRNEQFFGPGTRLTVL.